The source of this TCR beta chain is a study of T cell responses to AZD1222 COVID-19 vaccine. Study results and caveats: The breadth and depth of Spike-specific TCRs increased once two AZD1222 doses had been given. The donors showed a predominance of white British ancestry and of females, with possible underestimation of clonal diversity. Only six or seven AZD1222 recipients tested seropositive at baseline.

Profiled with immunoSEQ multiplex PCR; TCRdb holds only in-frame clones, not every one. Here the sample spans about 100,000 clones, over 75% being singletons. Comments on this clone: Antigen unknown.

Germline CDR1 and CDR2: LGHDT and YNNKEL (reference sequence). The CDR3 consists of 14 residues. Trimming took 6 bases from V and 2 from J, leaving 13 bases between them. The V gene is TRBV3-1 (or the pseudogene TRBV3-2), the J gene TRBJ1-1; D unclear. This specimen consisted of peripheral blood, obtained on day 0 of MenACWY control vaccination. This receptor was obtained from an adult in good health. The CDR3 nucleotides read TGTGCCAGCAGTCCTACAGTGATAAACACTGAAGCTTTCTTT. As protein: CASSPTVINTEAFF.